The 5 T cell receptor beta chains below all came from one sample that was sequenced in a study of vaccination effects on CD4 cells after COVID-19. The data were produced by immunoSEQ multiplex PCR, yet TCRdb's version contains in-frame clones alone and is incomplete. In the table there are about 73,000 clones, less than 75% of which are singletons. The antigens for these receptors are not known. Having been cultured for 10 days, the cells underwent CD4+ T cell isolation. Vaccination of participants consisted of two doses of either the BNT162b2 or mRNA-1273 vaccine. Specimen: CD4+ T cells from PBMCs cultured without peptide, collected after COVID-19 vaccination. These receptors were obtained from a human donor who received a COVID-19 vaccine.

J is TRBJ1-2 and V is TRBV19; the D is unclear. Germline CDR1 reads LNHDA; CDR2 reads SQIVND (reference sequence). The length of the CDR3 is 14 residues. V was cut by 5 bases and J by 4 bases, with 14 bases left in between. The CDR3 DNA reads as TGTGCCAGTAGTCCCCAACCGGAGGGCTATGGCTACACCTTC. It translates to CASSPQPEGYGYTF. Full variable domain (rest looked up from reference TRBV19 and TRBJ1-2): DGGITQSPKYLFRKEGQNVTLSCEQNLNHDAMYWYRQDPGQGLRLIYYSQIVNDFQKGDIAEGYSVSREKKESFPLTVTSAQKNPTAFYLCASSPQPEGYGYTFGSGTRLTVV.

Only one count was recorded for this clone. CDR3 coding DNA: TGTGCCAGCAGTTTGGATCAACAAAGCCATCAGCCCCAGCATTTT. Protein: CASSLDQQSHQPQHF. This chain connects TRBV27 to TRBJ1-5; no reliable D call. The germline V and J ends were trimmed by 3 bases and 5 bases, with 14 bases remaining between them. Germline CDR1 reads MNHEY; CDR2 reads SMNVEV (reference sequence). The CDR3 is made up of 15 amino acids.

The chain is built from TRBV19 and TRBJ1-5; TRBD1 might be the D (6 bases). The CDR3 extends over 17 amino acids. V lost 0 bases, J lost 0 bases, and 12 bases lay in between. The germline gives CDR1 LNHDA, CDR2 SQIVND (reference sequence). The CDR3: CASSIDGRGDSNQPQHF. CDR3 nucleotide sequence: TGTGCCAGTAGTATAGACGGCAGGGGAGATAGCAATCAGCCCCAGCATTTT. The variable domain in full, completed from reference TRBV19 and TRBJ1-5, reads DGGITQSPKYLFRKEGQNVTLSCEQNLNHDAMYWYRQDPGQGLRLIYYSQIVNDFQKGDIAEGYSVSREKKESFPLTVTSAQKNPTAFYLCASSIDGRGDSNQPQHFGDGTRLSIL.

The chain employs TRBV6-2 or TRBV6-3 and TRBJ1-5; tentatively, D is TRBD1 (6 bases). Germline V gene data show CDR1 as MNHEY and CDR2 as SVGEGT. This CDR3 is 13 amino acids long. Trimming cost V 4 bases and J 5 bases, with 9 bases left between them. The CDR3 bases are TGTGCCAGCAGTTCAGGGGTCCATCAGCCCCAGCATTTT. It specifies CASSSGVHQPQHF.

The rearrangement links TRBV6-5 to TRBJ1-5, with 10 bases lining up with TRBD1. The CDR3 length is 14 residues. With 4 bases clipped from V and 7 bases from J, the junction kept 4 bases outside the gene matches. Per germline, CDR1 MNHEY and CDR2 SVGAGI. For the CDR3, the DNA is TGTGCCAGCAGTTTCGGACAGGGGGGGCAGCCCCAGCATTTT. It encodes CASSFGQGGQPQHF.